Presented here are 32 T cell receptor beta chains from one specimen sequenced in a study of cytomegalovirus exposure and HLA in healthy donors. Primers included in the PCR were 60 Vbeta and 13 Jbeta primers. The data were produced by immunoSEQ multiplex PCR, yet TCRdb's version contains in-frame clones alone and is incomplete. The sample lists more than 95,000 clones, over 65% occurring once. Sequencing was done on a sample of PBMCs. Receptors were obtained from a man aged 35-49 years in good health and CMV-seropositive.

This chain joins TRBV5-1 and TRBJ1-1; possibly TRBD1 for D (6 bases). CDR1 is SGHRS and CDR2 is YFSETQ in the germline V gene. Trimming left V 4 bases short and J 4 bases short, with 17 bases between. This CDR3 contains 15 residues. The CDR3 DNA follows: TGCGCCAGCAGCCCTCGGGGGGGGGCGGGCACTGAAGCTTTCTTT. This sequence encodes CASSPRGGAGTEAFF.

The rearrangement links TRBV27 to TRBJ1-6, with TRBD1 matching 10 bases. CDR3 length: 14 amino acids. Per germline, CDR1 MNHEY and CDR2 SMNVEV (reference sequence). J gave up 9 bases and V 5 bases, and 4 bases lay outside the gene matches. The CDR3 here is CASSPGTGVSPLHF. CDR3 sequence (DNA): TGTGCCAGCAGTCCAGGGACAGGGGTTTCACCCCTCCACTTT.

The chain carries TRBV5-1 and TRBJ2-2; a possible D gene is TRBD1 (5 bases). The V and J ends lost 2 bases and 1 base respectively, with 9 bases between them. The CDR3 spans 15 residues. Germline CDR1 and CDR2: SGHRS and YFSETQ. The CDR3 here is CASSLARVNTGELFF. The CDR3 DNA reads TGCGCCAGCAGCTTAGCCAGGGTGAACACCGGGGAGCTGTTTTTT.

This clone was seen more than once but under ten times. V gene TRBV30 combines with J gene TRBJ1-2, with 9 positions matching TRBD1. This CDR3 has 13 residues. With 4 bases clipped from V and 2 bases from J, the junction kept 2 bases outside the gene matches. The V gene's germline CDR1 is GTSNPN and CDR2 SVGIG (reference sequence). CDR3 in DNA: TGTGCCTGGACGGGACAGGGAAACTATGGCTACACCTTC. Its protein product is CAWTGQGNYGYTF.

About this clone: One end of the junction fails to match germline, which may point to a read error. The chain joins TRBV10-3 to TRBJ2-3; 9 bases fit TRBD2. The CDR3 is 15 residues long. From germline, CDR1 is ENHRY and CDR2 SYGVKD. The CDR3 loop reads CATSEVGLAQDTQYF. CDR3 bases: TGTGCCACCAGTGAGGTGGGACTAGCTCAAGATACGCAGTATTTT.

The V and J genes are TRBV7-8 and TRBJ2-5, with 10 bases fitting TRBD1. The CDR3 length is 15 residues. In germline, CDR1 is SGHVS, CDR2 FQNEAQ. V shed 10 bases, J shed 7 bases, and the junction held 15 bases outside the gene matches. CDR3 region: CATSKGTGDSLTQYF. The CDR3 coding sequence is TGTGCCACGTCAAAGGGGACAGGGGACAGTCTGACCCAGTACTTC.

The V call is TRBV7-6, the J call TRBJ2-5; D may be TRBD1 (5 bases). Germline V gene lookup returns CDR1 SGHVS and CDR2 FNYEAQ. The V gene lost 1 base and the J gene lost 5 bases, with 14 bases spanning the gap. The CDR3 consists of 15 residues. The CDR3 DNA reads TGTGCCAGCAGCTTAGAAGCAGGGCGCGGTGAGACCCAGTACTTC. This codes for CASSLEAGRGETQYF.

For the CDR3, the DNA is TGTGCCAGCAGCTTGGCCGGGACAGTTAACTATGGCTACACCTTC. Residues: CASSLAGTVNYGYTF. J is TRBJ1-2 and V is TRBV5-5; TRBD1 matches 7 bases. This CDR3 region has 15 residues. V gave up 0 bases and J gave up 1 base; unmatched junction bases: 3. Germline-derived CDR1 and CDR2 are SGHKS and YYEKEE (reference sequence).

This clone occurred once. One end of the junction varies from germline; a read error may be responsible. The chain carries TRBV10-3 and TRBJ2-4; 9 bases map to TRBD1. Germline V gene data show CDR1 as ENHRY and CDR2 as SYGVKD. The CDR3 covers 14 residues. The CDR3 is CAISSGTGSNSQYF. The CDR3 nucleotides read TGTGCCATCAGTTCCGGGACAGGGTCAAACAGTCAGTACTTC.

The genes are TRBV12-5 and TRBJ1-2; 7 nucleotides line up with TRBD1. CDR1 is LGHNT and CDR2 is FRNRAP in the germline V gene. The CDR3 is 16 amino acids. V was pared by 1 base and J by 1 base, with 6 bases of the junction left unmatched. This CDR3 reads CASGLGTGVLNYGYTF. CDR3 coding DNA: TGTGCTAGTGGTTTGGGGACAGGAGTACTTAACTATGGCTACACCTTC. Looking up the rest from reference TRBV12-5 and TRBJ1-2 gives the full variable domain: DARVTQTPRHKVTEMGQEVTMRCQPILGHNTVFWYRQTMMQGLELLAYFRNRAPLDDSGMPKDRFSAEMPDATLATLKIQPSEPRDSAVYFCASGLGTGVLNYGYTFGSGTRLTVV.

This chain links TRBV18 with TRBJ2-5; TRBD1 matches 9 bases. Germline V gene sequence: CDR1 KGHSH, CDR2 LQKENI. The CDR3 covers 13 residues. V lost 2 bases, J lost 5 bases, and 0 bases stayed unmatched. This CDR3 is CASSPGTGETQYF. Here the CDR3 DNA reads TGTGCCAGCTCACCAGGGACAGGGGAGACCCAGTACTTC.

The chain recombines TRBV11-2 with TRBJ2-7; TRBD2 might be the D (6 bases). CDR1 and CDR2 (germline): SGHAT, FQNNGV. This CDR3 comprises 13 residues. Deletions cut 1 base from V and 2 bases from J, with 6 bases between. CDR3 amino acids: CASSLGGTYEQYF. For the CDR3, the DNA is TGTGCCAGCAGCTTAGGCGGGACCTACGAGCAGTACTTC.

The rearrangement uses TRBV28 and TRBJ1-5; 7 bases align to TRBD1. The trim removed 5 bases at V and 3 bases at J, leaving 4 bases unmatched. The CDR3 length is 14 residues. Germline loops: CDR1 MDHEN, CDR2 SYDVKM. CDR3 in DNA: TGTGCCAGCAGTCCGACAGGGTACAATCAGCCCCAGCATTTT. Translated: CASSPTGYNQPQHF.

This clone occurred once. V gene TRBV10-2 combines with J gene TRBJ2-1, with 8 bases aligning to TRBD2. Germline CDR1 is WSHSY and CDR2 is SAAADI. Trimming at V came to 5 bases and at J to 1 base, leaving 7 bases not matched to a gene. The CDR3 has 16 residues. CDR3 amino acids: CASSPSGGRSYNEQFF. The CDR3 DNA sequence: TGCGCCAGCAGTCCCTCTGGCGGGAGGTCCTACAATGAGCAGTTCTTC.

The chain carries TRBV28 and TRBJ2-7; 14 nucleotides match TRBD2. This CDR3 comprises 17 residues. Looked up from germline, CDR1 is MDHEN and CDR2 is SYDVKM. V shed 6 bases and J 2 bases; nucleotides not matched to a gene: 9. The DNA for the CDR3 is TGTGCCAGCAGATACGGGACTAGCGGGGGCAAAACCTACGAGCAGTACTTC. It translates to CASRYGTSGGKTYEQYF. Filled out from reference TRBV28 and TRBJ2-7, the complete variable domain reads DVKVTQSSRYLVKRTGEKVFLECVQDMDHENMFWYRQDPGLGLRLIYFSYDVKMKEKGDIPEGYSVSREKKERFSLILESASTNQTSMYLCASRYGTSGGKTYEQYFGPGTRLTVT.

This sequence joins TRBV7-2 and TRBJ2-5; TRBD2 agrees at 9 bases. Germline V lookup: CDR1 SGHTA, CDR2 FQGNSA. The V gene end was trimmed by 5 bases and the J gene end by 5 bases; junction bases not matched to a gene: 9. The CDR3 spans 15 residues. The CDR3 bases are TGTGCCAGCAGCCGCTGGGCTAGCGGGGAGGAGACCCAGTACTTC. Amino acid sequence: CASSRWASGEETQYF.

This rearrangement joins TRBV7-2 to TRBJ1-5; D call uncertain. The CDR3 runs to 13 residues. The V and J ends lost 2 bases and 7 bases respectively, with 9 bases between them. Germline-derived CDR1 and CDR2 are SGHTA and FQGNSA. As DNA, the CDR3 is TGTGCCAGCAGCTTACAACGGGAGCAGCCCCAGCATTTT. Amino acids: CASSLQREQPQHF.

For the CDR3, the DNA is TGTGCCAGCAGCTTTACAGGGGGCGCGGGAAACACCATATATTTT. It yields the protein CASSFTGGAGNTIYF. This sequence joins TRBV5-6 and TRBJ1-3, with 9 bases that match TRBD1. This CDR3 has 15 residues. Germline V lookup: CDR1 SGHDT, CDR2 YYEEEE. The junction had 4 bases not matched to a gene; V was cut back by 2 bases and J by 4 bases. Filled out from reference TRBV5-6 and TRBJ1-3, the complete variable domain reads DAGVTQSPTHLIKTRGQQVTLRCSPKSGHDTVSWYQQALGQGPQFIFQYYEEEERQRGNFPDRFSGHQFPNYSSELNVNALLLGDSALYLCASSFTGGAGNTIYFGEGSWLTVV.

V is TRBV6-1 and J is TRBJ1-2, with D possibly matching TRBD1 (5 bases). The germline V gene encodes CDR1 MNHNS and CDR2 SASEGT. This CDR3 has 12 residues. The V end was cut by 5 bases, the J end by 8 bases, with 12 bases between. CDR3 nucleotide sequence: TGTGCCAGCAGTTCTCAGGGTTGGGGCTACACCTTC. It specifies CASSSQGWGYTF.

The chain links TRBV29-1 to TRBJ2-3; TRBD1 aligns across 8 bases. V was pared by 7 bases and J by 6 bases, with 6 bases of the junction left unmatched. CDR1 and CDR2 (germline): SQVTM, ANQGSEA. This CDR3 is built from 12 residues. The CDR3 DNA sequence: TGCAGCGCACAGGGGGGTACGGATACGCAGTATTTT. Its protein is CSAQGGTDTQYF.

This clone was observed a handful of times. The CDR3: CASSRARGNYGYTF. The CDR3 DNA reads TGTGCCAGCAGCAGAGCCAGGGGGAACTATGGCTACACCTTC. V usage is TRBV6-1 and J usage is TRBJ1-2, with TRBD1 identical over 7 bases. The CDR3 runs to 14 residues. Germline values: CDR1 MNHNS, CDR2 SASEGT. V was pared by 6 bases and J by 2 bases, with 6 bases of the junction left unmatched.

The chain combines TRBV27 with TRBJ1-4, with D possibly TRBD1 on 5 matching bases. The CDR3 is 18 residues long. With 3 bases removed from V and 0 bases from J, the gap between germline ends came to 17 bases. CDR1 MNHEY and CDR2 SMNVEV come from the germline V gene (reference sequence). The CDR3, as DNA: TGTGCCAGCAGTTTCCAGGGCAGGCGGGGCCCAACTAATGAAAAACTGTTTTTT. Amino acid sequence: CASSFQGRRGPTNEKLFF.

The chain has TRBV4-1 and TRBJ1-2, with D perhaps TRBD1 (5 bases). With 0 bases removed from V and 7 bases from J, the gap between germline ends came to 9 bases. The CDR3 has 13 residues. CDR1 MGHRA and CDR2 YSYEKL come from the germline V gene. CDR3 DNA sequence: TGCGCCAGCAGCCAAGACAGGGTTAGTGGCTACACCTTC. Protein: CASSQDRVSGYTF.

The chain recombines TRBV7-9 with TRBJ1-2; tentative D call: TRBD1 (5 bases). The CDR3 totals 17 residues. Looked up from germline, CDR1 is SEHNR and CDR2 is FQNEAQ (reference sequence). V was clipped by 1 base and J by 4 bases, with 19 bases between them. The CDR3 bases are TGTGCCAGCAGCTTAGGGGGCAGGGCACAAGAAGGCTATGGCTACACCTTC. Residues: CASSLGGRAQEGYGYTF.

The V and J genes are TRBV9 and TRBJ2-1; D is perhaps TRBD2 (5 bases). V lost 2 bases, J lost 0 bases, and 9 bases lay in between. There are 15 residues in the CDR3. Germline CDR1 reads SGDLS; CDR2 reads YYNGEE. The CDR3 DNA sequence: TGTGCCAGCAGCGTGACTGGGAGCTCCTACAATGAGCAGTTCTTC. Its protein is CASSVTGSSYNEQFF. Based on the CDR3 plus reference TRBV9 and TRBJ2-1, the full variable domain is DSGVTQTPKHLITATGQRVTLRCSPRSGDLSVYWYQQSLDQGLQFLIQYYNGEERAKGNILERFSAQQFPDLHSELNLSSLELGDSALYFCASSVTGSSYNEQFFGPGTRLTVL.

This chain uses TRBV7-8 with TRBJ2-1; D gene unclear. Germline-derived CDR1 and CDR2 are SGHVS and FQNEAQ. V was shortened by 5 bases and J by 0 bases, with 14 bases between the two germline ends. The CDR3 is 16 amino acids. The CDR3 DNA reads as TGTGCCAGCAGCCCTCGACAATCTCTCTCCTACAATGAGCAGTTCTTC. Translating gives CASSPRQSLSYNEQFF.

V gene TRBV23-1 combines with J gene TRBJ2-6, with 7 bases identical to TRBD1. TRBV23-1 qualifies as an ORF whose function is uncertain. The CDR3 length is 18 residues. V dropped 3 bases and J dropped 5; count of bases not matched to a gene: 13. The CDR3 nucleotides read TGCGCCAGCAGTCAGGGGGACAGACTCTCTGGCAGGGCCAACGTCCTGACTTTC. It codes for CASSQGDRLSGRANVLTF.

The V call is TRBV5-6, the J call TRBJ1-5; 10 positions agree with TRBD1. Per the germline V gene, CDR1 is SGHDT and CDR2 is YYEEEE. The junction had 1 base not matched to a gene; V was cut back by 1 base and J by 0 bases. The length of the CDR3 is 16 residues. The CDR3 protein is CASSLRDRGSNQPQHF. CDR3 nucleotides: TGTGCCAGCAGCTTGAGGGACAGGGGTAGCAATCAGCCCCAGCATTTT.

This clone was observed a handful of times. The chain has TRBV27 and TRBJ1-2, with D maybe TRBD1 (6 bases). The CDR3 consists of 14 residues. Germline CDR1 MNHEY, CDR2 SMNVEV (reference sequence). Between the trimmed V and J ends, which lost 6 bases and 5 bases, there was a span of 16 bases. CDR3 loop: CASSAGTSSYGYTF. The CDR3, as DNA: TGTGCCAGCAGCGCCGGGACATCGAGTTATGGCTACACCTTC.

The rearrangement joins TRBV6-1 to TRBJ2-2; a weak D match, TRBD2 (6 bases). The germline gives CDR1 MNHNS, CDR2 SASEGT. This CDR3 spans 13 amino acids. V lost 9 bases and J 1 base, leaving 9 bases between the germline ends. CDR3 sequence (DNA): TGTGCCAGTACCGGGGGGAACACCGGGGAGCTGTTTTTT. Residues: CASTGGNTGELFF.

The chain couples TRBV5-6 to TRBJ2-1; 8 bases line up with TRBD2. Germline assignment: CDR1 SGHDT and CDR2 YYEEEE. This CDR3 has 14 residues. V dropped 6 bases and J dropped 6; count of bases not matched to a gene: 8. The CDR3 spells CASTRGGWGNEQFF. The CDR3 DNA sequence: TGTGCCAGCACCCGGGGGGGCTGGGGCAATGAGCAGTTCTTC.

This chain links TRBV15 with TRBJ1-5; possibly TRBD1 for D (6 bases). Germline assignment: CDR1 LNHNV and CDR2 YYDKDF (reference sequence). CDR3 size: 19 residues. V was cut by 0 bases and J by 0 bases, with 18 bases left in between. The CDR3 reads CATSRDVDRIAYSNQPQHF. CDR3 nucleotide sequence: TGTGCCACCAGCAGAGATGTTGACAGGATAGCCTATAGCAATCAGCCCCAGCATTTT.